The next 20 T cell receptor beta chains were all read from a single sample in a study of blood T cells in healthy people across ages. It was with a sample-barcoded 5' primer and a J-beta primer mix that a second PCR of about 6 to 11 cycles was run. One entry per CDR3 protein, called by TCRdb with MiXCR from the 5' RACE reads. The sample comprises some 780,000 distinct CDR3 sequences, more than 50% of which are singletons, and roughly 26% rests with the top ten. Sequencing input: blood. The source is a man aged 35 to 55 in good health.

The chain couples TRBV28 to TRBJ2-7, with TRBD1 as a possible D gene (7 bases). The germline V gene encodes CDR1 MDHEN and CDR2 SYDVKM. Trimming removed 8 bases at V and 8 bases at J, with 25 bases between. This CDR3 contains 15 residues. CDR3 loop: CASGQGERVQVQQYF. In nucleotides, the CDR3 is TGTGCCAGCGGTCAGGGGGAGCGGGTACAAGTACAGCAGTACTTC.

The V and J genes are TRBV9 and TRBJ2-1, with 9 bases that match TRBD1. The CDR3 has 15 residues. The V gene end was trimmed by 2 bases and the J gene end by 4 bases; junction bases not matched to a gene: 4. Germline V gives CDR1 SGDLS, CDR2 YYNGEE. CDR3 coding DNA: TGTGCCAGCAGCGTGGGACAGGGCGAATACAATGAGCAGTTCTTC. Residues: CASSVGQGEYNEQFF.

This clonotype was seen a handful of times. The chain links TRBV5-1 to TRBJ2-5, with 7 bases that match TRBD1. With 5 bases clipped from V and 5 bases from J, the junction kept 6 bases outside the gene matches. Germline CDR1 is SGHRS and CDR2 is YFSETQ. This CDR3 contains 13 residues. This chain's CDR3 is CASRLTGEETQYF. In nucleotides, the CDR3 is TGCGCCAGCAGACTCACAGGGGAGGAGACCCAGTACTTC.

This chain uses TRBV29-1 with TRBJ1-2; D may be TRBD1 (5 bases). Per germline, CDR1 SQVTM and CDR2 ANQGSEA. V lost 5 bases and J lost 2, with 15 bases in between. CDR3 length equals 14 residues. The CDR3 bases are TGCAGCGTTTACATGGACAATATGAACTATGGCTACACCTTC. The encoded protein is CSVYMDNMNYGYTF.

The V and J genes are TRBV7-6 and TRBJ2-5, with a possible D match to TRBD2 (6 bases). Germline CDR1 and CDR2: SGHVS and FNYEAQ. The V and J ends lost 2 bases and 2 bases respectively, with 12 bases between them. The CDR3 is 15 residues long. CDR3 in DNA: TGTGCCAGCAGCTTAATGGCGGGGATGCAAGAGACCCAGTACTTC. The encoded protein is CASSLMAGMQETQYF. Full variable domain (remainder filled in from reference TRBV7-6 and TRBJ2-5): GAGVSQSPRYKVTKRGQDVALRCDPISGHVSLYWYRQALGQGPEFLTYFNYEAQQDKSGLPNDRFSAERPEGSISTLTIQRTEQRDSAMYRCASSLMAGMQETQYFGPGTRLLVL.

The chain is built from TRBV20-1 and TRBJ2-1, with no clear D. The CDR3 runs to 14 residues. The germline V gene has CDR1 DFQATT and CDR2 SNEGSKA (reference sequence). Trimming pared 0 bases from V and 5 bases from J, leaving 11 bases between. Written as DNA, the CDR3 is TGCAGTGCTAGAGATGGTAATAGCAACAATGAGCAGTTCTTC. This gives the protein CSARDGNSNNEQFF.

This chain uses TRBV7-3 with TRBJ2-5; D not certain. The DNA end favors TRBJ2-7, so the J call may be wrong. Germline lookup yields CDR1 SGHTA and CDR2 FQGTGA. The CDR3 extends over 13 amino acids. The CDR3 spells CASSWAWDYEQYF. Here the CDR3 DNA reads TGTGCCAGCAGCTGGGCTTGGGATTACGAGCAGTACTTC.

This clonotype was found a few times. This chain links TRBV5-4 with TRBJ2-5, with no clear D. The CDR3 runs 15 residues. Trimming stripped 0 bases from V and 5 bases from J, with 14 bases between. CDR1 is SGHNT and CDR2 is YYREEE in the germline V gene (reference sequence). CDR3 sequence (DNA): TGTGCCAGCAGCTTGGCGGTAGTCGGAGTGGAGACCCAGTACTTC. Encoded protein: CASSLAVVGVETQYF.

To note about this clonotype: A read error is possible here, since a much larger clone lies one base away. The chain employs TRBV20-1 and TRBJ2-7; D is uncertain. With 1 base removed from V and 7 bases from J, the gap between germline ends came to 17 bases. The germline V gene has CDR1 DFQATT and CDR2 SNEGSKA (reference sequence). The CDR3 has 14 residues. The CDR3 loop is CSARVMVGANEQYF. Written as DNA, the CDR3 is TGCAGTGCTAGAGTAATGGTGGGTGCCAATGAGCAGTACTTC.

The chain employs TRBV7-2 and TRBJ2-3, with a weak D call TRBD1 (7 bases). This CDR3 is 15 amino acids long. V lost 4 bases and J lost 0, with 11 bases in between. Germline-derived CDR1 and CDR2 are SGHTA and FQGNSA. The CDR3 region is CASSSQGTSTDTQYF. CDR3 DNA sequence: TGTGCCAGCAGCTCACAGGGGACTAGCACAGATACGCAGTATTTT.

The chain carries TRBV7-2 and TRBJ2-3; 10 bases line up with TRBD1. From germline, CDR1 is SGHTA and CDR2 FQGNSA. The V and J ends lost 3 bases and 4 bases, in that order; junction bases with no gene match: 10. This CDR3 is built from 17 residues. CDR3 in DNA: TGTGCCAGCAGCTTTTCACGTGGCGGGACAGGGGCAGATACGCAGTATTTT. Amino acid sequence: CASSFSRGGTGADTQYF.

V is TRBV6-1 and J is TRBJ1-6, with 7 bases matching TRBD1. The ends lost 1 base at V and 5 bases at J; junction bases unmatched: 11. The CDR3 covers 18 residues. Germline V gene data show CDR1 as MNHNS and CDR2 as SASEGT. The CDR3 loop reads CASSEVTQTGADNSPLHF. The DNA of the CDR3 is TGTGCCAGCAGTGAAGTTACTCAAACAGGGGCGGATAATTCACCCCTCCACTTT.

The chain carries TRBV10-3 and TRBJ2-1; D is tentatively TRBD1 or TRBD2 (5 bases each). The ends were cut back, 7 bases at V and 0 bases at J, with 16 bases in the middle. This CDR3 region has 16 residues. CDR1 ENHRY and CDR2 SYGVKD come from the germline V gene. The CDR3 sequence: CAITGTISSSYNEQFF. For the CDR3, the DNA is TGTGCCATCACTGGGACCATATCGAGCTCCTACAATGAGCAGTTCTTC.

This clonotype has a handful of counts. The chain uses TRBV5-1 and TRBJ2-6, with D maybe TRBD1 (5 bases). This CDR3 spans 16 amino acids. Deletions cut 5 bases from V and 0 bases from J, with 12 bases between. The germline V gene encodes CDR1 SGHRS and CDR2 YFSETQ. CDR3 sequence: CASRAGHTSGANVLTF. In nucleotides, the CDR3 is TGCGCCAGCAGGGCTGGACACACCTCTGGGGCCAACGTCCTGACTTTC.

The rearrangement links TRBV27 to TRBJ2-3; a possible D gene is TRBD1 (6 bases). V shed 3 bases and J shed 0 bases, with 10 bases lying between them. Germline V gene sequence: CDR1 MNHEY, CDR2 SMNVEV (reference sequence). This CDR3 region has 15 residues. CDR3 in amino acids: CASSFEGVSTDTQYF. The DNA for the CDR3 is TGTGCCAGCAGTTTTGAGGGGGTTAGCACAGATACGCAGTATTTT.

This clonotype was detected once. V is TRBV12-3 or TRBV12-4 and J is TRBJ2-1; 8 positions match TRBD2. This CDR3 comprises 15 residues. The junction had 3 bases not matched to a gene; V was cut back by 3 bases and J by 2 bases. CDR3 nucleotide sequence: TGTGCCAGCAGTTTCGGGGGGGACGCCTACAATGAGCAGTTCTTC. It specifies CASSFGGDAYNEQFF.

The chain has TRBV7-3 and TRBJ2-1, with 15 bases identical to TRBD2. The germline gives CDR1 SGHTA, CDR2 FQGTGA. This CDR3 comprises 18 residues. The V gene end was trimmed by 2 bases and the J gene end by 7 bases; junction bases not matched to a gene: 9. CDR3: CASSLFGSGLAGGNEQFF. CDR3 DNA: TGTGCCAGCAGCTTATTCGGGTCTGGACTAGCGGGAGGGAATGAGCAGTTCTTC.

This clonotype was seen only a few times. The chain joins TRBV21-1 to TRBJ1-2; the D call TRBD1 from the table was never checked on the DNA. TRBV21-1 is a pseudogene locus. This CDR3 is built from 18 residues. CDR3 residues: CASSKAFGQGPFIGGYTF. Written as DNA, the CDR3 is TGTGCCAGCAGCAAAGCGTTCGGACAGGGACCATTTATCGGTGGCTACACCTTC.

The chain links TRBV29-1 to TRBJ2-7; D is unresolved. This CDR3 is 10 amino acids long. Trimming took off 7 bases at V and 8 bases at J, with 12 bases between the two ends. From germline, CDR1 is SQVTM and CDR2 ANQGSEA. CDR3 nucleotide sequence: TGCAGCGCTGGTCTGGGGAAGCAGTACTTC. This sequence encodes CSAGLGKQYF.

The V call is TRBV20-1, the J call TRBJ2-7; TRBD2 agrees at 13 bases. The length of the CDR3 is 15 residues. The germline gives CDR1 DFQATT, CDR2 SNEGSKA (reference sequence). Trimming cost V 6 bases and J 3 bases; bases outside gene matches: 8. The DNA of the CDR3 is TGCAGTGCAAACGACGGGACTAGCGGGATCTACGAGCAGTACTTC. The encoded protein is CSANDGTSGIYEQYF.